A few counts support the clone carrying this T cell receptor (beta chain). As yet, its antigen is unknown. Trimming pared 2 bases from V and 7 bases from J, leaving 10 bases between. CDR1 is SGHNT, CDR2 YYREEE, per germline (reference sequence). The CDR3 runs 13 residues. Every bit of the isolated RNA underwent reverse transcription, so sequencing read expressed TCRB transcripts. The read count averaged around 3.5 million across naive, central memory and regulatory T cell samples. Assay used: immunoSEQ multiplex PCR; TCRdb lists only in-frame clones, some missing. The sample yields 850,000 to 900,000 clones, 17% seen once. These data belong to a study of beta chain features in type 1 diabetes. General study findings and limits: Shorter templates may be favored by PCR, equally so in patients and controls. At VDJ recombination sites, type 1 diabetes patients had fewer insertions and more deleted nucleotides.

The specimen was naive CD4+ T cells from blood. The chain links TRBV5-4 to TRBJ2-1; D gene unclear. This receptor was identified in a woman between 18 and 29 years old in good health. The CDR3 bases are TGTGCCAGCAGCTTACCTCCTTGGAATGAGCAGTTCTTC. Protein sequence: CASSLPPWNEQFF.